This T cell receptor (beta chain) was recovered during a study of blood T cell repertoires in COVID-19. About the research overall: PBMCs, B-cell-depleted T cells, or T cells were the source of the cDNA or gDNA that made up the material.

This clone was recorded only once. Libraries were prepared by immunoSEQ multiplex PCR; TCRdb keeps only in-frame clonotypes and omits some of them. Among 85,000 to 100,000 clones listed, about 83% were seen once. Trimming removed 5 bases from V and 4 bases from J; junction bases left unmatched: 9. Germline V CDR1 and CDR2: SGHTA, FQGNSA. The CDR3 extends over 15 amino acids. One Seattle source followed patients from active infection through their disease course. This sequence was found in a woman aged 60-75 years with COVID-19, enrolled during active disease. J is TRBJ2-5 and V is TRBV7-2; 8 bases align to TRBD2. Sequenced input: peripheral blood. CDR3 coding DNA: TGTGCCAGCAGCACTCCGGGGGGGGGATTAGAGACCCAGTACTTC. The encoded protein is CASSTPGGGLETQYF.